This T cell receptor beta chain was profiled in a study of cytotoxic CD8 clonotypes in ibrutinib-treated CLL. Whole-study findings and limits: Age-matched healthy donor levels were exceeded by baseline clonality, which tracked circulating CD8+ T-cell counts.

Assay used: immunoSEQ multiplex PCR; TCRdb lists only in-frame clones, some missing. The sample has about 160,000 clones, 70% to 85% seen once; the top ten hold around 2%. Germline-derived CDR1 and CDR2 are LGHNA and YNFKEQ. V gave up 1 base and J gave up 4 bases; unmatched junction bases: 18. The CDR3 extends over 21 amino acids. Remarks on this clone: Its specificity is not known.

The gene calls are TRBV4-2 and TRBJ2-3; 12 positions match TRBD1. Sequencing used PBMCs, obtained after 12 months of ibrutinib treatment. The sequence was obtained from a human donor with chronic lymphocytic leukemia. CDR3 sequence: CASSQGSGQGAYRAHPDTQYF. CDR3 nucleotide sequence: TGTGCCAGCAGCCAAGGTTCGGGACAGGGGGCTTACAGGGCACATCCAGATACGCAGTATTTT.